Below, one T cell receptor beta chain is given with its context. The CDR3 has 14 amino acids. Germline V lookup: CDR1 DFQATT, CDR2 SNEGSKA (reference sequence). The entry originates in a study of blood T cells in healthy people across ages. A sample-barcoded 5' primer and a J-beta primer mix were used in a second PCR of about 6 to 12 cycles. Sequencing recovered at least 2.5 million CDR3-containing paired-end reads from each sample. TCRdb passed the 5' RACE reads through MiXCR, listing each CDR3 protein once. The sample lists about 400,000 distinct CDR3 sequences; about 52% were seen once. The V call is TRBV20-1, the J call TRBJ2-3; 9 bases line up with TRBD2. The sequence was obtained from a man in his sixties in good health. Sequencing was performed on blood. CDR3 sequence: CRGTAGGLPDTQYF. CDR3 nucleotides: TGCAGGGGAACAGCGGGAGGTCTCCCAGATACGCAGTATTTT.